These 13 T cell receptor beta chains originate from one sample sequenced in a study of T cell responses to AZD1222 COVID-19 vaccine. TCRdb's table, derived via immunoSEQ multiplex PCR, lists solely in-frame clones and lacks some. The sample has more than 70,000 clones, approximately 81% seen once. Here the sequenced sample was peripheral blood, taken on day 0 of AZD1222 vaccination. The receptors were sampled from an adult in good health.

This chain links TRBV28 with TRBJ1-2; 7 nucleotides agree with TRBD1. This CDR3 has 16 amino acids. CDR1 is MDHEN and CDR2 is SYDVKM in the germline V gene. V lost 6 bases to trimming and J lost 2 bases; unmatched junction nucleotides: 12. CDR3: CASRQRNRGTNYGYTF. CDR3 nucleotide sequence: TGTGCCAGCAGGCAAAGAAACAGGGGCACCAACTATGGCTACACCTTC.

The chain joins TRBV27 to TRBJ2-2; D possibly corresponds to TRBD2 (7 bases). The germline CDR1 and CDR2 sequences are MNHEY and SMNVEV (reference sequence). The V and J ends lost 4 bases and 4 bases respectively, with 13 bases between them. This CDR3 has 15 amino acids. The CDR3 here is CASSSAGAGTGELFF. The DNA of the CDR3 is TGTGCCAGCAGTTCCGCGGGGGCGGGCACCGGGGAGCTGTTTTTT.

In this sample, this clone turned up once. This chain uses TRBV6-2 or TRBV6-3 with TRBJ2-3; 10 bases fit TRBD1. J gave up 6 bases and V 6 bases, and 15 bases lay outside the gene matches. The length of the CDR3 is 17 residues. CDR1 MNHEY and CDR2 SVGEGT come from the germline V gene. The CDR3 sequence is CASSARVGTGVADTQYF. CDR3 nucleotides: TGTGCCAGCAGCGCCCGGGTGGGGACAGGGGTCGCCGATACGCAGTATTTT.

The V and J genes are TRBV19 and TRBJ2-7, with 11 bases lining up with TRBD1. V shed 6 bases and J 1 base; nucleotides not matched to a gene: 14. The germline V gene has CDR1 LNHDA and CDR2 SQIVND (reference sequence). The CDR3 is 18 amino acids. The CDR3 loop is CASSGQGAQLDSSYEQYF. DNA for the CDR3: TGTGCCAGTAGCGGACAGGGGGCACAACTGGATTCATCCTACGAGCAGTACTTC.

The chain uses TRBV27 and TRBJ2-3; D is ambiguous. This CDR3 is built from 14 residues. The V gene lost 5 bases and the J gene lost 2 bases, with 11 bases spanning the gap. CDR1 MNHEY and CDR2 SMNVEV come from the germline V gene (reference sequence). The CDR3 nucleotides read TGTGCCAGCAGTCTCGACTGGATCACAGATACGCAGTATTTT. This translates into CASSLDWITDTQYF.

The genes are TRBV7-2 and TRBJ1-3; D is unresolved. CDR3 length: 13 amino acids. The V gene's germline CDR1 is SGHTA and CDR2 FQGNSA. Trimming left V 1 base short and J 2 bases short, with 3 bases between. Here the CDR3 reads CASSLGTGNTIYF. CDR3 nucleotides: TGTGCCAGCAGCTTAGGCACTGGAAACACCATATATTTT.

This clone is categorized as medium-sized. The chain couples TRBV10-1 to TRBJ1-3; D not certain. The V gene's germline CDR1 is WNHNN and CDR2 SYGVQD (reference sequence). Trimming cost V 9 bases and J 2 bases, with 8 bases left between them. The CDR3 has 12 residues. DNA for the CDR3: TGCGCCAGACGCATAGCTGGAAACACCATATATTTT. Translated: CARRIAGNTIYF.

J is TRBJ2-3 and V is TRBV7-3, with 11 nucleotides matching TRBD2. CDR3 length: 18 amino acids. With V trimmed by 2 bases and J by 0 bases, 7 bases remained unmatched. CDR1 and CDR2 (germline): SGHTA, FQGTGA. CDR3 loop: CASSLWASGGTSTDTQYF. CDR3 DNA sequence: TGTGCCAGCAGCTTATGGGCTAGCGGGGGGACTAGCACAGATACGCAGTATTTT.

This chain connects TRBV27 to TRBJ2-3, with TRBD1 matching 7 bases. Losses at the gene ends were 4 bases for V and 2 bases for J; bases not matched to a gene: 3. Germline V gene data show CDR1 as MNHEY and CDR2 as SMNVEV (reference sequence). The CDR3 spans 14 residues. CDR3 bases: TGTGCCAGCAGTTGGGGACAGAACACAGATACGCAGTATTTT. The encoded protein is CASSWGQNTDTQYF.

V gene TRBV6-5 combines with J gene TRBJ1-2; D is perhaps TRBD1 (6 bases). V lost 4 bases and J 0 bases, leaving 12 bases between the germline ends. Germline V lookup: CDR1 MNHEY, CDR2 SVGAGI. This CDR3 contains 15 residues. The CDR3, as DNA: TGTGCCAGCAGTTCTGGGGACATGACTAACTATGGCTACACCTTC. Protein product: CASSSGDMTNYGYTF.

This clone was seen only a few times. V and J are TRBV10-1 and TRBJ1-1; 8 nucleotides line up with TRBD1. The germline gives CDR1 WNHNN, CDR2 SYGVQD (reference sequence). There are 23 residues in the CDR3. V shed 7 bases and J 3 bases; nucleotides not matched to a gene: 34. The chain's CDR3 is CASTLSRQGSLDKPRSQDTEAFF. CDR3 bases: TGCGCCAGCACTCTCAGCCGACAGGGGAGTCTCGATAAACCCCGGTCTCAGGACACTGAAGCTTTCTTT.

The chain is built from TRBV6-5 and TRBJ1-4, with 9 bases lining up with TRBD1. V shed 6 bases and J 5 bases; nucleotides not matched to a gene: 7. The CDR3 sequence is 15 residues long. Germline V gene sequence: CDR1 MNHEY, CDR2 SVGAGI. The CDR3 reads CASSDRGAENEKLFF. In DNA form, the CDR3 reads TGTGCCAGCAGCGACAGGGGGGCAGAAAATGAAAAACTGTTTTTT.

This clone was observed a single time. The chain joins TRBV9 to TRBJ2-3; the D is unclear. Germline V lookup: CDR1 SGDLS, CDR2 YYNGEE. This CDR3 contains 14 residues. Trimming removed 0 bases at V and 1 base at J, with 6 bases between. The CDR3 DNA is TGTGCCAGCAGCGTAGAGGACGGCACAGATACGCAGTATTTT. It codes for CASSVEDGTDTQYF.